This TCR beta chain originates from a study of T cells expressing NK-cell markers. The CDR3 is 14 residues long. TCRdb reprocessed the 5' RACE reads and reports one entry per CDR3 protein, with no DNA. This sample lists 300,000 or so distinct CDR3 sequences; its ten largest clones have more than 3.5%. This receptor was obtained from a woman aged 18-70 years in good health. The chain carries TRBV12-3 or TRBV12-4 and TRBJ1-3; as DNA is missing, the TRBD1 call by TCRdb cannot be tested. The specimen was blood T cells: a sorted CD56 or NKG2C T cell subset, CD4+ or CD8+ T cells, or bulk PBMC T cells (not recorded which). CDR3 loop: CASSSAPPGNTIYF.